Each of the 2 T cell receptor beta chains below was sequenced from the same sample in a study of identical twins (dated by TCRdb to about 2016). Library preparation employed 5' RACE. Sequencing took place on an Illumina HiSeq 2000. The public reads were run again by TCRdb, first through fastp at Q25 and then through MiXCR, and only productive beta chains were kept. Each CDR3 protein appears once, grouped with its most common genes and DNA. The sample table shows hundreds of thousands of distinct CDR3 sequences, and about 20% are seen once. The top ten hold about 0.48% of the sample. These records were also assigned to another study, of yellow fever vaccine responses in identical twins.

The sample comprised CD4+ T cells sorted from blood. The receptors come from a woman between 18 and 29 years old in good health.

This clonotype was picked up a small number of times. The gene calls are TRBV28 and TRBJ2-7; the match to TRBD2 covers 7 bases. Losses at the gene ends were 3 bases for V and 3 bases for J; bases not matched to a gene: 5. Germline values: CDR1 MDHEN, CDR2 SYDVKM. CDR3 length: 14 residues. The CDR3 protein is CASSFGTTYYEQYV. The CDR3 region has the DNA TGTGCCAGCAGTTTTGGGACTACCTACTACGAGCAGTACGTC.

This clonotype turned up a few times. This chain connects TRBV24-1 to TRBJ2-2; 7 nucleotides align to TRBD2. Germline V gene lookup returns CDR1 KGHDR and CDR2 SFDVKD. V lost 2 bases to trimming and J lost 8 bases; unmatched junction nucleotides: 13. The length of the CDR3 is 17 residues. The CDR3 DNA reads TGTGCCACCAGTGATTCCTTCCGCGGAGCGGGATCTGGGGAGCTGTTTTTT. Amino acids: CATSDSFRGAGSGELFF.